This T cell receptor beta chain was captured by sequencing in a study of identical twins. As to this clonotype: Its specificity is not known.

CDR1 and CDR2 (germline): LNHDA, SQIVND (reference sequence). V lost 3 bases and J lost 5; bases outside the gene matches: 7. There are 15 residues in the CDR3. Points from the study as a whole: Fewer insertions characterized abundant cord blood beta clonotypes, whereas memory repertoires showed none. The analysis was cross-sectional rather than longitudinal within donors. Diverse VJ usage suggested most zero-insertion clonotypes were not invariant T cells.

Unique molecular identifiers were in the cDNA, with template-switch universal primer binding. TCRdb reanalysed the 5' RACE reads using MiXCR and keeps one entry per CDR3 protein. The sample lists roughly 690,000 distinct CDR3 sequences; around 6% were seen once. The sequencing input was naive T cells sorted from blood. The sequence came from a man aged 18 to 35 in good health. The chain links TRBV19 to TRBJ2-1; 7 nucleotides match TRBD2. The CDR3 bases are TGTGCCAGTAGTATCGGGGCGGGAGCCCACAATGAGCAGTTCTTC. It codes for CASSIGAGAHNEQFF.